Given below is one T cell receptor (beta chain) in context. This clonotype was seen many times. Its antigen is still unknown. Nothing much larger sits one base from this clone, and base qualities are not available. The record originates from a study of T cells in Graves' hyperthyroidism and ophthalmopathy (dated by TCRdb to between 2017 and 2020). About the full investigation: Peripheral blood samples were taken at the time of initial diagnosis, prior to any treatment. For training and testing, the 110 or so patients in the discovery cohort were randomly divided in a 7:3 ratio. The paper describes TCR Vbeta CDR3 sequencing of roughly 130 peripheral blood samples, made up of approximately 40 ophthalmopathy patients, some 76 hyperthyroidism patients and 17 progressor patients. Prospective prediction of ophthalmopathy was tested in an independent validation cohort of 18 to 20 hyperthyroidism patients and 17 patients who later progressed to ophthalmopathy. Following sampling, methimazole starting at 30 mg daily was given to hyperthyroidism patients, and high-dose intravenous methylprednisolone was given to ophthalmopathy patients. In addition, the study compared T-cell repertoires in thyroid tissue and in blood from five to seven Graves' hyperthyroidism patients. To identify TCR V-J signatures that set the groups apart, the researchers used a discovery cohort of 90 to 100 patients, made up of 40 to 45 with Graves' ophthalmopathy and about 60 with stable Graves' hyperthyroidism. Points the paper makes about the study in general: In validation, the model predicted progression to ophthalmopathy with approximately 71% sensitivity and 72% to 85% specificity, a median of about 6.7 months before onset. Most expanded thyroid clonotypes (frequency above 0.001) were also detected in blood, a finding suggesting that blood repertoires may reflect thyroid immune responses. No statistical method was used to fix the sample size in advance, and group allocation was not hidden from the investigators. Ophthalmopathy was separated from stable hyperthyroidism by a 13 V-J signature model, with around 90% sensitivity and roughly 84% specificity obtained in cross-validation and 80%/75% obtained in testing.

Ophthalmopathy patients had moderately to severely active disease, with a Clinical Activity Score of 3 or more, a NOSPECS grade of 4 or more, and a disease duration of less than 3 months. The study excluded patients with uncontrolled infections, other autoimmune diseases, pregnancy or lactation. Diagnoses were established on the basis of clinical symptoms, serum thyroxine and TRAb, thyroid ultrasound, and orbital computed tomography. Ficoll-Paque density gradient centrifugation was used to isolate PBMCs from 9.5 to 10 ml of fresh peripheral blood. Total RNA was extracted using Trizol reagent, and RNA quality was assessed on an Agilent 2100 Bioanalyzer. The TCR beta CDR3 regions were amplified from the RNA transcripts. The first round of RT-PCR for the TCR CDR3 was performed with the HTBI primer set and the Qiagen OneStep RT-PCR kit. Libraries were constructed in a second round of multiplex PCR, after which size selection and purification were carried out. The libraries were sequenced on an Illumina HiSeq2000 using paired-end 100 bp reads. Under the source paper's analysis protocol: SOAPnuke was used to process the raw data, with reads discarded if the reads contained adapters or uncalled bases, had a mean Phred below 15, or lacked an exact constant-primer or identifier match. High-quality paired reads were merged with COPE v1.2.5, and unique nucleotide sequences were defined as clonotypes. Clonotypes were aligned to IMGT TRBV, TRBD and TRBJ reference segments using MiTCR v1.1. Analysis was restricted to V-J combinations with a frequency above 0.0001, which covered 98% to 99.2% of repertoires. The TCS score was defined as F50 (clonal expansion) divided by E x V (chaos), with BLOSUM62-based TCRdist calculated between CDR3 peptides within each V-J. Welch's t-statistics and random forest reduced 450 to 600 V-J features to fewer than 15, which were used in a naive Bayes classifier (R e1071). TCRdb reanalyzed the raw reads on its own, using fastp at Q25 for trimming and MiXCR for clone calling, and kept in-frame beta chains. Duplicate CDR3 protein sequences are folded into a single record with the most common DNA and genes. In this record, the V and J calls reflect TCRdb's handling and not the investigators' own analysis. The sample table lists 490,000 or so distinct CDR3 sequences, 15% to 20% of them with a count of one. Over 45% of the sample is taken by the ten largest.

Sequencing used blood. This TCR was sampled from a man aged 35 to 55 with Graves' ophthalmopathy.

CDR3 reads: CASRSGTYSSYEQYF. At the DNA level, the sequence is TGTGCCAGCAGGTCCGGGACTTATAGCTCCTACGAGCAGTACTTC. This receptor chain uses TRBV28 and TRBJ2-7; possibly the D gene is TRBD2, per 6 matching bases. The CDR3 holds 15 amino acids from the cysteine to the phenylalanine. CDR3 DNA only is kept here, 45 bases in frame from base 1. CDR1 is given as MDHEN and CDR2 as SYDVKM, both from the germline V gene. A distance of 15 bases separates the germline ends of V and J, which lose 6 bases and 0 bases respectively.